The clone carrying this T cell receptor beta chain occurred a few times. Antigen: not known. The entry originates in a study of T cells after yellow fever vaccination. There are 14 residues in the CDR3. V was pared by 1 base and J by 6 bases, with 4 bases of the junction left unmatched. Germline loops: CDR1 ENHRY, CDR2 SYGVKD. TCRdb re-analysed the 5' RACE reads in MiXCR, keeping a single row per CDR3 protein. Among 550,000 or so distinct CDR3 sequences, about a fifth were seen once, and the ten largest hold 14%. Regarding the study as a whole: The appearance of a small share of clonotypes in both CD4 and CD8 compartments was observed. One caveat is that FACS-sorted repertoires could contain abundant clonotypes contaminating from the bulk population.

The V call is TRBV10-3, the J call TRBJ1-1, with TRBD1 identical over 8 bases. Sample: PBMCs, taken 15 days after the yellow fever booster vaccination. This TCR was sampled from a man aged 25 to 40 who received the YFV17D yellow fever vaccine. The DNA of the CDR3 is TGTGCCATCAGTGAGTTGGGACAGGTCCCTGAAGCTTTCTTT. Amino acid sequence: CAISELGQVPEAFF.